The 29 T cell receptor beta chains in this list originate from one sample, sequenced in a study of T-cell reconstitution after alpha-beta-depleted transplantation in children. What these receptors recognize is not known. The TCRbeta library incorporated unique molecular identifiers. TCRdb recomputed calls from the PCR reads with MiXCR, one row per CDR3 protein. The sample contains tens of thousands of distinct CDR3 sequences, around 6.6% of which appear only once. Study results and limitations: Expanded graft clones numbering several hundred reportedly gave rise to alpha-beta T cells about two months after transplant.

The sample was peripheral blood, taken 60 days after TCRalphabeta/CD19-depleted stem cell transplant. These receptors were taken from a child in the first two years of life who had a stem cell transplant for acute myeloid leukemia, so the T cells may come from the graft donor.

With regard to this clonotype: Given a much more abundant clone one base away, this may be a read error. V usage is TRBV20-1 and J usage is TRBJ2-4; the D is unclear. The CDR3 extends over 13 amino acids. CDR1 and CDR2 from the germline V gene are DFQATT and SNEGSKA (reference sequence). The CDR3 reads CSARDRPANSQYF. In DNA, the CDR3 is TGCAGTGCTAGAGATCGTCCAGCTAACAGTCAGTACTTC.

This clonotype was counted at least ten times. This chain's CDR3 is CASSQEWTGYEQYF. For the CDR3, the DNA is TGCGCCAGCAGCCAAGAATGGACAGGCTACGAGCAGTACTTC. The V call is TRBV4-1, the J call TRBJ2-7; TRBD1 agrees at 7 bases. The CDR3 extends over 14 amino acids. V lost 0 bases, J lost 3 bases, and 2 bases stayed unmatched. Germline CDR1 and CDR2: MGHRA and YSYEKL.

This clonotype was seen ten or more times. Here the CDR3 reads CASSFGTGVQQETQYF. DNA for the CDR3: TGTGCCAGCAGCTTCGGGACAGGGGTTCAACAAGAGACCCAGTACTTC. This chain connects TRBV7-9 to TRBJ2-5, with 10 bases lining up with TRBD1. The CDR3 runs 16 residues. The trim removed 3 bases at V and 2 bases at J, leaving 6 bases unmatched. The V gene's germline CDR1 is SEHNR and CDR2 FQNEAQ (reference sequence).

This clonotype was recorded at least ten times. The CDR3 region is CASSTKQGLMNTEAFF. CDR3 sequence (DNA): TGTGCCAGCAGCACGAAACAGGGACTTATGAACACTGAAGCTTTCTTT. V is TRBV3-1 and J is TRBJ1-1; TRBD1 is a possible D gene (6 bases). The CDR3 consists of 16 residues. Germline CDR1 and CDR2: LGHDT and YNNKEL (reference sequence). V lost 5 bases to trimming and J lost 0 bases, with 16 bases between them.

The gene calls are TRBV12-3 or TRBV12-4 and TRBJ2-3, with D uncertain. This CDR3 contains 14 residues. V lost 3 bases, J lost 2 bases, and 9 bases lay in between. The CDR3 DNA sequence: TGTGCCAGCAGTTTCTGGTCAACCACAGATACGCAGTATTTT. Protein sequence: CASSFWSTTDTQYF.

This clonotype was seen at least ten times. The chain uses TRBV28 and TRBJ2-1; TRBD2 matches 7 bases. The V segment lost 1 base and the J segment 0 bases; nucleotides outside the gene matches: 6. Germline V gene lookup returns CDR1 MDHEN and CDR2 SYDVKM. The CDR3 consists of 17 residues. In DNA form, the CDR3 reads TGTGCCAGCAGTTTATTGGCTAGCGGTAGCTCCTACAATGAGCAGTTCTTC. Protein sequence: CASSLLASGSSYNEQFF.

The chain is built from TRBV5-6 and TRBJ2-3; tentative D call: TRBD2 (5 bases). There are 13 residues in the CDR3. In germline, CDR1 is SGHDT, CDR2 YYEEEE. The V and J ends lost 7 bases and 2 bases respectively, with 11 bases between them. This chain's CDR3 is CASGAGPTDTQYF. In DNA, the CDR3 is TGTGCCAGCGGCGCGGGCCCCACAGATACGCAGTATTTT.

This clonotype was recorded at least ten times. This chain joins TRBV7-9 and TRBJ2-5; TRBD2 is a possible D gene (6 bases). V shed 4 bases and J shed 1 base, with 10 bases lying between them. Germline assignment: CDR1 SEHNR and CDR2 FQNEAQ (reference sequence). This CDR3 has 14 amino acids. CDR3 region: CASSSGLGQETQYF. DNA for the CDR3: TGTGCCAGCAGCTCGGGACTGGGCCAAGAGACCCAGTACTTC.

This clonotype was counted many times. The CDR3 spells CASSQAGVKLFF. The CDR3 nucleotides read TGTGCCAGCAGCCAGGCAGGGGTAAAACTGTTTTTT. The J gene is TRBJ1-4, the V gene TRBV4-2; possible D gene TRBD1, 6 bases. V gave up 3 bases and J gave up 10 bases, with 9 bases separating them. The CDR3 covers 12 residues. CDR1 LGHNA and CDR2 YNFKEQ come from the germline V gene.

Within the sample, this clonotype is large. J is TRBJ1-1 and V is TRBV10-3; the D is unclear. From germline, CDR1 is ENHRY and CDR2 SYGVKD. CDR3 length: 12 amino acids. Trimming removed 9 bases from V and 2 bases from J, with 10 bases in between. The chain's CDR3 is CAIGGGNTEAFF. The CDR3 DNA reads TGTGCCATTGGTGGCGGTAACACTGAAGCTTTCTTT.

This clonotype has ten or more counts. CDR3 in amino acids: CASSSLRGGVAKNIQYF. The CDR3 coding sequence is TGTGCCAGCAGCTCCCTCCGGGGGGGGGTGGCCAAAAACATTCAGTACTTC. The chain couples TRBV13 to TRBJ2-4; 8 bases map to TRBD2. With V trimmed by 4 bases and J by 1 base, 9 bases remained unmatched. In germline, CDR1 is PRHDT, CDR2 FYEKMQ (reference sequence). The CDR3 sequence is 17 residues long.

This clonotype was detected ten times or more. This chain links TRBV5-5 with TRBJ1-3; D unresolved. From germline, CDR1 is SGHKS and CDR2 YYEKEE (reference sequence). V was trimmed by 4 bases and J by 0 bases, leaving 8 bases between them. The CDR3 consists of 14 residues. Here the CDR3 reads CASSPPFSGNTIYF. CDR3 nucleotides: TGTGCCAGCAGCCCCCCCTTCTCTGGAAACACCATATATTTT.

The table lists this clonotype with a few counts. The chain couples TRBV25-1 to TRBJ2-5; no firm D call. Per germline, CDR1 MGHDK and CDR2 SYGVNS. CDR3 length: 15 residues. V was clipped by 5 bases and J by 1 base, with 14 bases between them. The CDR3 sequence is CASSPTRVFQETQYF. DNA for the CDR3: TGTGCCAGCAGTCCTACCCGTGTGTTCCAAGAGACCCAGTACTTC.

This clonotype was detected many times. V and J are TRBV27 and TRBJ2-4; TRBD1 might be the D (5 bases). CDR1 is MNHEY and CDR2 is SMNVEV in the germline V gene (reference sequence). V dropped 5 bases and J dropped 0 bases, with 14 bases sitting between them. The CDR3 is 16 residues long. The CDR3 sequence: CASSLRQTLAKNIQYF. DNA of the CDR3: TGTGCCAGCAGTCTCAGACAGACACTAGCCAAAAACATTCAGTACTTC.

This clonotype was counted ten times or more. The rearrangement uses TRBV6-5 and TRBJ2-7; D call uncertain. The ends were cut back, 2 bases at V and 1 base at J, with 15 bases in the middle. This CDR3 comprises 16 residues. Germline assignment: CDR1 MNHEY and CDR2 SVGAGI. CDR3 nucleotide sequence: TGTGCCAGCAGTTACCCCAGACATGCCCCATCCTACGAGCAGTACTTC. Amino acids: CASSYPRHAPSYEQYF.

This clonotype was recorded many times. The V and J genes are TRBV20-1 and TRBJ1-5, with D perhaps matching TRBD1 (6 bases). V lost 6 bases and J 3 bases, leaving 18 bases between the germline ends. The length of the CDR3 is 15 residues. Germline V CDR1 and CDR2: DFQATT, SNEGSKA (reference sequence). The CDR3, as DNA: TGCAGTGCCCGAGGGCGGGGGCCGACCAATCAGCCCCAGCATTTT. Its protein product is CSARGRGPTNQPQHF.

This clonotype was found many times. The chain has TRBV28 and TRBJ1-1; the D is unclear. The V end lost 5 bases, the J end lost 4 bases, and 8 bases lay between the germline ends. The germline CDR1 and CDR2 sequences are MDHEN and SYDVKM. This CDR3 spans 12 amino acids. The CDR3 protein is CASSPASTEAFF. As DNA, the CDR3 is TGTGCCAGCAGTCCAGCGTCCACTGAAGCTTTCTTT.

Ten or more counts support this clonotype. V usage is TRBV7-3 and J usage is TRBJ2-2; no firm D call. This CDR3 has 13 amino acids. Germline loops: CDR1 SGHTA, CDR2 FQGTGA. V was pared by 5 bases and J by 1 base, with 5 bases between. The CDR3 reads CASSLGNTGELFF. The CDR3 DNA is TGTGCCAGCAGCCTTGGGAACACCGGGGAGCTGTTTTTT.

This clonotype has ten or more counts. The chain has TRBV29-1 and TRBJ2-1; no firm D call. CDR3 length: 12 residues. Trimming took off 2 bases at V and 6 bases at J, with 8 bases between the two ends. Germline CDR1 is SQVTM and CDR2 is ANQGSEA. CDR3 protein: CSVEWVFNEQFF. The CDR3 DNA reads TGCAGCGTTGAATGGGTCTTCAATGAGCAGTTCTTC.

This clonotype was picked up many times. V usage is TRBV6-2 or TRBV6-3 and J usage is TRBJ1-2, with no clear D. V shed 4 bases and J shed 8 bases, with 11 bases lying between them. The CDR3 loop spans 12 amino acids. CDR1 and CDR2 (germline): MNHEY, SVGEGT. CDR3 region: CASSWAGDGYTF. CDR3 in DNA: TGTGCCAGCAGTTGGGCAGGAGACGGCTACACCTTC.

This clonotype was seen at least ten times. The rearrangement links TRBV9 to TRBJ2-7; D possibly corresponds to TRBD2 (6 bases). V lost 4 bases, J lost 0 bases, and 11 bases lay in between. The CDR3 is 14 residues long. Germline lookup yields CDR1 SGDLS and CDR2 YYNGEE. The CDR3 region has the DNA TGTGCCAGCAGCCGGGGGTCTAGCTCCTACGAGCAGTACTTC. Protein product: CASSRGSSSYEQYF. The variable domain in full, completed from reference TRBV9 and TRBJ2-7, reads DSGVTQTPKHLITATGQRVTLRCSPRSGDLSVYWYQQSLDQGLQFLIQYYNGEERAKGNILERFSAQQFPDLHSELNLSSLELGDSALYFCASSRGSSSYEQYFGPGTRLTVT.

This clonotype has ten or more counts. J is TRBJ2-6 and V is TRBV7-9; D gene unclear. The germline CDR1 and CDR2 sequences are SEHNR and FQNEAQ (reference sequence). Trimming cost V 0 bases and J 0 bases, with 9 bases left between them. The CDR3 loop spans 17 amino acids. In nucleotides, the CDR3 is TGTGCCAGCAGCTTAGCGGTGAGATCCTCTGGGGCCAACGTCCTGACTTTC. Protein: CASSLAVRSSGANVLTF.

Ten or more counts support this clonotype. The chain combines TRBV28 with TRBJ2-7, with 7 positions matching TRBD1. Germline CDR1 reads MDHEN; CDR2 reads SYDVKM. This CDR3 is built from 12 residues. The V gene end was trimmed by 11 bases and the J gene end by 4 bases; junction bases not matched to a gene: 8. CDR3 DNA sequence: TGTGCCGCAGGGGGACAGCTTTACGAGCAGTACTTC. Its protein is CAAGGQLYEQYF.

This clonotype was observed a handful of times. This chain's CDR3 is CASSETLLGLSEQYF. The CDR3 nucleotides are TGTGCCAGCAGCGAAACCCTTCTGGGGCTCTCCGAGCAGTACTTC. This chain joins TRBV7-2 and TRBJ2-7; the D gene is possibly TRBD1 (5 bases). The V end was cut by 5 bases, the J end by 6 bases, with 20 bases between. This CDR3 spans 15 amino acids. Germline lookup yields CDR1 SGHTA and CDR2 FQGNSA.

Regarding this clonotype: It may be a read error: a sequence one base away is much more abundant. The gene calls are TRBV9 and TRBJ2-5, with 8 bases matching TRBD1. Germline V lookup: CDR1 SGDLS, CDR2 YYNGEE. J gave up 5 bases and V 0 bases, and 6 bases lay outside the gene matches. CDR3 length equals 15 residues. CDR3: CASSVAGGARETQYF. CDR3 nucleotide sequence: TGTGCCAGCAGCGTAGCAGGGGGCGCGCGGGAGACCCAGTACTTC.

This clonotype was seen repeatedly, ten times or more. V is TRBV7-9 and J is TRBJ2-1, with D perhaps TRBD2 (5 bases). This CDR3 is built from 14 residues. Germline values: CDR1 SEHNR, CDR2 FQNEAQ (reference sequence). The V and J ends lost 1 base and 6 bases respectively, with 10 bases between them. As DNA, the CDR3 is TGTGCCAGCAGCTTAGAAGGTAGCGTCAATGAGCAGTTCTTC. Translation gives CASSLEGSVNEQFF.

This clonotype has ten or more counts. The rearrangement joins TRBV2 to TRBJ2-7; D not resolved. The CDR3 has 14 amino acids. The V end lost 3 bases, the J end lost 2 bases, and 11 bases lay between the germline ends. From germline, CDR1 is SNHLY and CDR2 FYNNEI. The CDR3 loop reads CASSDGQVTYEQYF. The CDR3 DNA reads TGTGCCAGCAGTGATGGGCAGGTCACCTACGAGCAGTACTTC. Supplemented by reference TRBV2 and TRBJ2-7, the full variable domain reads EPEVTQTPSHQVTQMGQEVILRCVPISNHLYFYWYRQILGQKVEFLVSFYNNEISEKSEIFDDQFSVERPDGSNFTLKIRSTKLEDSAMYFCASSDGQVTYEQYFGPGTRLTVT.

This clonotype came up many times. The chain recombines TRBV9 with TRBJ2-5; maybe TRBD1 (6 bases). Trimming cost V 5 bases and J 7 bases, with 21 bases left between them. Germline V gives CDR1 SGDLS, CDR2 YYNGEE. CDR3 length: 15 residues. The CDR3 region is CASSPFRGDGATQYF. For the CDR3, the DNA is TGTGCCAGCAGTCCTTTCAGGGGTGATGGGGCGACCCAGTACTTC.

This clonotype was observed many times. The rearrangement joins TRBV3-1 to TRBJ2-7; D is ambiguous. The length of the CDR3 is 12 residues. Germline V gene sequence: CDR1 LGHDT, CDR2 YNNKEL (reference sequence). Trimming left V 2 bases short and J 1 base short, with 3 bases between. CDR3 amino acids: CASSQRSYEQYF. The CDR3 DNA sequence: TGTGCCAGCAGCCAAAGGTCCTACGAGCAGTACTTC.